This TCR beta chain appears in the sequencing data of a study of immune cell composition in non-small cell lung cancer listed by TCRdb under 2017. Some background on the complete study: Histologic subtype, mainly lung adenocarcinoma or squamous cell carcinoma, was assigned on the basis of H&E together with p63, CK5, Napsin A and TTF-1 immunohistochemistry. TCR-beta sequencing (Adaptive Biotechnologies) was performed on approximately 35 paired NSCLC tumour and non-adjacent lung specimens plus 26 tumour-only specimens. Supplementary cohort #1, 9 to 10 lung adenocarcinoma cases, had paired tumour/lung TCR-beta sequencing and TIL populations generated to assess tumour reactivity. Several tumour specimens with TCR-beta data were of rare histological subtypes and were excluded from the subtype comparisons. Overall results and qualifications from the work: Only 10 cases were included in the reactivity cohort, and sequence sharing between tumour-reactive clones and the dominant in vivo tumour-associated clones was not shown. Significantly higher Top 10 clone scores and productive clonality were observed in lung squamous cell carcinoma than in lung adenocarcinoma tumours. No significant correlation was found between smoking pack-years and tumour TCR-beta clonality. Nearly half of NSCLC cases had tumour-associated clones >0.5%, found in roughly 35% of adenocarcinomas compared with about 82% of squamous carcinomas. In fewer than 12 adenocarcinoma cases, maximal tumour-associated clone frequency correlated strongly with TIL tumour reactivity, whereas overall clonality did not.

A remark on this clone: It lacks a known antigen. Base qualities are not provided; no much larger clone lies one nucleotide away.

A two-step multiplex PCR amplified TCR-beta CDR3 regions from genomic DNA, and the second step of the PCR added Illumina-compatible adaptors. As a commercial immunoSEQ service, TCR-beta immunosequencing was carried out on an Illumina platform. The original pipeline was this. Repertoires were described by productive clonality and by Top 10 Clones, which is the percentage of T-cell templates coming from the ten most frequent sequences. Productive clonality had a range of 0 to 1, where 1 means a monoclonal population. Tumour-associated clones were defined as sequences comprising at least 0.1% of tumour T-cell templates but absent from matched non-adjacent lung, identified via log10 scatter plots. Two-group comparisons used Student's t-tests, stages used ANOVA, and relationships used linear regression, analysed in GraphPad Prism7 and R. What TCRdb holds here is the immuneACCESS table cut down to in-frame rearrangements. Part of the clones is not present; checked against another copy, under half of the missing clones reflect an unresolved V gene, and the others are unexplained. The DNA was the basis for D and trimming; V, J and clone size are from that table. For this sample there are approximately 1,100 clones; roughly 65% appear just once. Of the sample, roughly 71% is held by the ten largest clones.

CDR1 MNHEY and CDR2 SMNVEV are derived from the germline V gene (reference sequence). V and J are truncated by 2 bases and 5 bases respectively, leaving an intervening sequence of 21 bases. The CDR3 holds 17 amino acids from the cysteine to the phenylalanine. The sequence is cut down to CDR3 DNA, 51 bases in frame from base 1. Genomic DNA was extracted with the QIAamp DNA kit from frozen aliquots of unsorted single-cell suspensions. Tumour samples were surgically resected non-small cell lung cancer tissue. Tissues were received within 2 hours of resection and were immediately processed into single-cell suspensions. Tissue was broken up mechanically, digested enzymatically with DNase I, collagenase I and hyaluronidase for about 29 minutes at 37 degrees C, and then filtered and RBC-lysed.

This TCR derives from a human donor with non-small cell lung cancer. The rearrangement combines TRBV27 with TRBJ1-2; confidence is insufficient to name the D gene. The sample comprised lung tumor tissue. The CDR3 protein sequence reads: CASSLVRFEDLTYGYTF. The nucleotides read TGTGCCAGCAGTTTAGTGAGGTTCGAGGATCTTACTTATGGCTACACCTTC.